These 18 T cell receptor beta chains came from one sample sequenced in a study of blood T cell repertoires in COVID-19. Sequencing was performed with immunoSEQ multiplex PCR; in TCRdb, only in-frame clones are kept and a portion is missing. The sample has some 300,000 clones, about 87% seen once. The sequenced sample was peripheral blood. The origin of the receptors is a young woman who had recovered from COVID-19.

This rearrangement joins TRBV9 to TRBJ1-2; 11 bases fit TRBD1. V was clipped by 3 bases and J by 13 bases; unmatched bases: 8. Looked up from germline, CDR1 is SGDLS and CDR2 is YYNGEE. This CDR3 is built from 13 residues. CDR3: CASSGDRGDPCTF. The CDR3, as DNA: TGTGCCAGCAGCGGGGACAGGGGGGACCCTTGCACCTTC.

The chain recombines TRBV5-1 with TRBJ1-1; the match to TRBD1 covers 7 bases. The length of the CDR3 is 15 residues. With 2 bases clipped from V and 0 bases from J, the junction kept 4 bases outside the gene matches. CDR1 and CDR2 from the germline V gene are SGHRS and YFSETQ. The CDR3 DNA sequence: TGCGCCAGCAGCTTCCGGACAGGCATGAACACTGAAGCTTTCTTT. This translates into CASSFRTGMNTEAFF.

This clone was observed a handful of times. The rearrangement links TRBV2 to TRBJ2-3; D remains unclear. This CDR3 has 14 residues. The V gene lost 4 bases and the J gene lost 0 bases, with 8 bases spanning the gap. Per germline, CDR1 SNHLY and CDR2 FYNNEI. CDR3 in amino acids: CASSGGQSTDTQYF. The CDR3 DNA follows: TGTGCCAGCAGTGGAGGTCAGAGCACAGATACGCAGTATTTT.

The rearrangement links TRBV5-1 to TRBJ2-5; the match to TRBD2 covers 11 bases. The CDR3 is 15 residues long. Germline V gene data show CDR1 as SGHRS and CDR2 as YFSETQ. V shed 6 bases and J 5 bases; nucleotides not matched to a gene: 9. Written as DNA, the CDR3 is TGCGCCAGCAAGACTAGCGGGGAGGTCTGGGAGACCCAGTACTTC. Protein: CASKTSGEVWETQYF. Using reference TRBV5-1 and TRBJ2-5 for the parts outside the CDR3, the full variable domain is KAGVTQTPRYLIKTRGQQVTLSCSPISGHRSVSWYQQTPGQGLQFLFEYFSETQRNKGNFPGRFSGRQFSNSRSEMNVSTLELGDSALYLCASKTSGEVWETQYFGPGTRLLVL.

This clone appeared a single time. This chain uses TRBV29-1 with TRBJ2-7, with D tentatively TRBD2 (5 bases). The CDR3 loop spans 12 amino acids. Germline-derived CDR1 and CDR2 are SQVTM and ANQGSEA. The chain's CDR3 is CSATGYAHEQYF. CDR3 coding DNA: TGCAGTGCTACGGGGTACGCCCACGAGCAGTACTTC.

DNA for the CDR3: TGTGCCAGCAGCTACGTCGGGGACAGACCGGACGAGCAGTACTTC. Protein sequence: CASSYVGDRPDEQYF. V usage is TRBV11-2 and J usage is TRBJ2-7; 7 nucleotides line up with TRBD1. Per germline, CDR1 SGHAT and CDR2 FQNNGV. The V gene end was trimmed by 4 bases and the J gene end by 5 bases; junction bases not matched to a gene: 11. CDR3 length equals 15 residues.

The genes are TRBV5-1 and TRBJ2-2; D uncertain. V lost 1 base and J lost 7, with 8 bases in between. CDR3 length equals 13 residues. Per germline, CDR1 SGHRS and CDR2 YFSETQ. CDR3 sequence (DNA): TGCGCCAGCAGCTTGTATTTCGGCGGGGAGCTGTTTTTT. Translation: CASSLYFGGELFF.

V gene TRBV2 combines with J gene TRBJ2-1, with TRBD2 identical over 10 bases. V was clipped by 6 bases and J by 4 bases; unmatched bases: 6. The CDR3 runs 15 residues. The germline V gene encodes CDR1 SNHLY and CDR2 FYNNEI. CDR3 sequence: CASRKLAGTYNEQFF. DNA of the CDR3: TGTGCCAGCAGGAAACTAGCGGGGACTTACAATGAGCAGTTCTTC.

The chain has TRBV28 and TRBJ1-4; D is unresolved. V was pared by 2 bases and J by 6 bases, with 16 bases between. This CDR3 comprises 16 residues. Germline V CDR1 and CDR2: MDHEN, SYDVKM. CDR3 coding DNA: TGTGCCAGCAGTTTACTCCTCGGCCGGAGCCATGAAAAACTGTTTTTT. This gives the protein CASSLLLGRSHEKLFF. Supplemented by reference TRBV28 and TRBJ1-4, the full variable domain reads DVKVTQSSRYLVKRTGEKVFLECVQDMDHENMFWYRQDPGLGLRLIYFSYDVKMKEKGDIPEGYSVSREKKERFSLILESASTNQTSMYLCASSLLLGRSHEKLFFGSGTQLSVL.

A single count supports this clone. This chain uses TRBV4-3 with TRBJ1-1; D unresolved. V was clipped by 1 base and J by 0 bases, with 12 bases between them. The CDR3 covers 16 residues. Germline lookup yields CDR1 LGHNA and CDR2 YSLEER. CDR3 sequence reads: CASSQVGGFMNTEAFF. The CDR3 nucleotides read TGCGCCAGCAGCCAAGTCGGAGGGTTTATGAACACTGAAGCTTTCTTT.

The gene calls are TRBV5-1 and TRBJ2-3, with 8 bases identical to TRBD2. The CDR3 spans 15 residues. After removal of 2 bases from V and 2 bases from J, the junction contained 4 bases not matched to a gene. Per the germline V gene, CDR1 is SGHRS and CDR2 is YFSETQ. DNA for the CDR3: TGCGCCAGCAGCTTCGGCGGGGGGATCACAGATACGCAGTATTTT. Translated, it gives CASSFGGGITDTQYF.

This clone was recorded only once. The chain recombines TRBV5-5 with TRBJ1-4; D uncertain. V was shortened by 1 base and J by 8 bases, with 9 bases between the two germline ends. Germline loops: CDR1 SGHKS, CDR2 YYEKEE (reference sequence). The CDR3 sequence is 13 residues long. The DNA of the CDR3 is TGTGCCAGCAGCTTGAGGATGGAGGAAAAACTGTTTTTT. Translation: CASSLRMEEKLFF.

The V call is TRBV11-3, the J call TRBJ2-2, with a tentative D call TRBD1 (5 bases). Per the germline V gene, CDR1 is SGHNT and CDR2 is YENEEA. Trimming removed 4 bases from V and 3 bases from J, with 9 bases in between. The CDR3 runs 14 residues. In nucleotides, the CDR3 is TGTGCCAGCAGCTACGACAGATACACCGGGGAGCTGTTTTTT. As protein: CASSYDRYTGELFF.

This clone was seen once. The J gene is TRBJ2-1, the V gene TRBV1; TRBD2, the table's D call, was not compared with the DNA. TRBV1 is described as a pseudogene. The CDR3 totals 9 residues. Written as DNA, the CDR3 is TGCACCAGCCGGCGCGGGCAGTTCTTC. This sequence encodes CTSRRGQFF.

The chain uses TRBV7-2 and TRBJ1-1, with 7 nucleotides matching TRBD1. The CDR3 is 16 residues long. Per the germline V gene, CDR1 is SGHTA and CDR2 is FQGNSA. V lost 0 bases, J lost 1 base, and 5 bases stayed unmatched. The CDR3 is CASSLAGRGRNTEAFF. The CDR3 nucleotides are TGTGCCAGCAGCTTAGCGGGCAGGGGGAGGAACACTGAAGCTTTCTTT. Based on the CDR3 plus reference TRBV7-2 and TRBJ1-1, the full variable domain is GAGVSQSPSNKVTEKGKDVELRCDPISGHTALYWYRQSLGQGLEFLIYFQGNSAPDKSGLPSDRFSAERTGGSVSTLTIQRTQQEDSAVYLCASSLAGRGRNTEAFFGQGTRLTVV.

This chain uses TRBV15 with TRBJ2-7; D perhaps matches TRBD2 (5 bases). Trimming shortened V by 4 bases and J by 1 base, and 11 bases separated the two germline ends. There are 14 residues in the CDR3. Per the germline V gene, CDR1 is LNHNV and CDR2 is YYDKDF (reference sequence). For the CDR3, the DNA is TGTGCCACCAGCACCGAACTAGGTTCCTACGAGCAGTACTTC. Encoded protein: CATSTELGSYEQYF.

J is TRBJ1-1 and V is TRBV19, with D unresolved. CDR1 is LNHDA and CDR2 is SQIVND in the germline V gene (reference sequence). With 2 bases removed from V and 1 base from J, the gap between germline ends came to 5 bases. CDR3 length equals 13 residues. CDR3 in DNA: TGTGCCAGTAGTATATCCAGGAACACTGAAGCTTTCTTT. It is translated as CASSISRNTEAFF.

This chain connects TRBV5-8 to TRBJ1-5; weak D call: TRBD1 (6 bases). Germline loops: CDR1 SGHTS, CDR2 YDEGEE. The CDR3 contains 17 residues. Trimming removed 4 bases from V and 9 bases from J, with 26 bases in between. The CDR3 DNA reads TGTGCCAGCAGCAGAACCAGACCCGGGGACACTCCATGGCCCCAGCATTTT. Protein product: CASSRTRPGDTPWPQHF. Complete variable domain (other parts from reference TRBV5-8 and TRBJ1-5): EAGVTQSPTHLIKTRGQQATLRCSPISGHTSVYWYQQALGLGLQFLLWYDEGEERNRGNFPPRFSGRQFPNYSSELNVNALELEDSALYLCASSRTRPGDTPWPQHFGDGTRLSIL.